This entry concerns a single TCR beta chain. Its antigen remains unknown. The sample originates from a study of graft-versus-host responses after intestinal transplantation. The repertoire was sequenced with immunoSEQ multiplex PCR; TCRdb's copy has only in-frame clones and lacks some. The sample contains approximately 82,000 clones, approximately 95% of which appear only once. Findings and limits, study-wide: Recipient marrow harbored GvH clones, some of which surfaced first in ileum or blood. Some patients had graft-donor T cell macrochimerism. In their allografts, the ratios of graft-versus-host to host-versus-graft T cell clones were high.

Looked up from germline, CDR1 is MNHEY and CDR2 is SMNVEV (reference sequence). With V trimmed by 5 bases and J by 4 bases, 4 bases remained unmatched. This CDR3 comprises 15 residues. This receptor was identified in a human donor who was the organ donor for an intestinal transplant. The chain employs TRBV27 and TRBJ1-4; TRBD1 agrees at 10 bases. Sequencing used unstimulated CD8+ T cells sorted from spleen or lymph node cells, obtained before transplant. The CDR3 loop is CASSPGQGINEKLFF. For the CDR3, the DNA is TGTGCCAGCAGTCCGGGACAGGGGATTAATGAAAAACTGTTTTTT.